One sample yielded the 27 T cell receptor beta chains listed below, sequenced in a study of CD8 T cells in Susac syndrome. Random hexamers served to reverse transcribe roughly 0.45 to 1 ug RNA. TCRdb processed the immunoSEQ multiplex PCR reads anew with MiXCR; each CDR3 protein has one entry. This table holds approximately 210,000 distinct CDR3 sequences, 85% to 95% found once. Sequencing was done on a sample of CD4+ T cells from PBMCs. The receptors shown here come from a human donor with Susac syndrome.

The rearrangement links TRBV28 to TRBJ2-5; possible D gene TRBD1, 6 bases. Germline V gene lookup returns CDR1 MDHEN and CDR2 SYDVKM. The CDR3 contains 13 residues. The V end was cut by 6 bases, the J end by 7 bases, with 15 bases between. The DNA for the CDR3 is TGTGCCAGCAGAACGACAGGCCCAAGGACCCAGTACTTC. Its translation is CASRTTGPRTQYF.

The J gene is TRBJ1-2, the V gene TRBV10-3; D is ambiguous. Germline CDR1 is ENHRY and CDR2 is SYGVKD. Trimming took off 0 bases at V and 2 bases at J, with 7 bases between the two ends. The CDR3 is 14 amino acids. CDR3 coding DNA: TGTGCCATCAGTGAGTCGCCACAGAACTATGGCTACACCTTC. It encodes CAISESPQNYGYTF.

V is TRBV18 and J is TRBJ2-1; maybe TRBD2 (6 bases). The V gene's germline CDR1 is KGHSH and CDR2 LQKENI. CDR3 size: 15 residues. Trimming pared 4 bases from V and 0 bases from J, leaving 10 bases between. The CDR3 loop reads CASSRDGSSYNEQFF. Written as DNA, the CDR3 is TGTGCCAGCTCACGGGACGGGAGCTCCTACAATGAGCAGTTCTTC. The full variable domain, its missing parts supplied by reference TRBV18 and TRBJ2-1, is NAGVMQNPRHLVRRRGQEARLRCSPMKGHSHVYWYRQLPEEGLKFMVYLQKENIIDESGMPKERFSAEFPKEGPSILRIQQVVRGDSAAYFCASSRDGSSYNEQFFGPGTRLTVL.

The genes are TRBV30 and TRBJ2-2; 9 bases match TRBD2. The J segment lost 6 bases and the V segment lost 1 base, leaving 0 bases of the junction unmatched. The CDR3 has 13 residues. CDR1 is GTSNPN and CDR2 is SVGIG in the germline V gene (reference sequence). The CDR3: CAWSGGGAGELFF. The CDR3 DNA follows: TGTGCCTGGAGTGGCGGGGGGGCCGGGGAGCTGTTTTTT.

This clonotype showed up just once. The chain combines TRBV24-1 with TRBJ2-1; 9 nucleotides agree with TRBD1. V was pared by 11 bases and J by 4 bases, with 8 bases of the junction left unmatched. The CDR3 totals 14 residues. Germline V gives CDR1 KGHDR, CDR2 SFDVKD. CDR3 in amino acids: CANPGQGLYNEQFF. The CDR3 DNA reads TGTGCCAACCCGGGACAGGGTTTGTACAATGAGCAGTTCTTC.

The chain links TRBV6-5 to TRBJ1-1; unclear D gene. The germline V gene encodes CDR1 MNHEY and CDR2 SVGAGI. Trimming shortened V by 2 bases and J by 12 bases, and 13 bases separated the two germline ends. The CDR3 sequence is 12 residues long. CDR3 sequence reads: CASSYDKGFPFF. The DNA of the CDR3 is TGTGCCAGCAGTTACGATAAAGGGTTCCCTTTCTTT.

J is TRBJ1-2 and V is TRBV4-2; D gene ambiguous. The CDR3 contains 14 residues. Germline assignment: CDR1 LGHNA and CDR2 YNFKEQ. V was shortened by 3 bases and J by 4 bases, with 12 bases between the two germline ends. The CDR3 nucleotides are TGTGCCAGCAGCCAGAGGACCGTCCGCTATGGCTACACCTTC. Translation: CASSQRTVRYGYTF.

This rearrangement joins TRBV6-5 to TRBJ2-3, with 7 bases lining up with TRBD2. Germline V gene sequence: CDR1 MNHEY, CDR2 SVGAGI. J gave up 2 bases and V 2 bases, and 4 bases lay outside the gene matches. The CDR3 is made up of 15 amino acids. This CDR3 reads CASSYGSGATDTQYF. CDR3 coding DNA: TGTGCCAGCAGTTACGGGAGCGGGGCCACAGATACGCAGTATTTT.

In DNA form, the CDR3 reads TGTGCCAGCAGCCGGGGGGACCAGAGACAAGAGACCCAGTACTTC. Its translation: CASSRGDQRQETQYF. The V and J genes are TRBV5-8 and TRBJ2-5; 7 bases agree with TRBD2. The CDR3 spans 15 residues. Germline-derived CDR1 and CDR2 are SGHTS and YDEGEE. Trimming at V came to 4 bases and at J to 2 bases, leaving 8 bases not matched to a gene.

The rearrangement joins TRBV20-1 to TRBJ1-5, with D possibly matching TRBD1 (6 bases). CDR3 length: 16 amino acids. Trimming left V 6 bases short and J 0 bases short, with 18 bases between. Germline V gene sequence: CDR1 DFQATT, CDR2 SNEGSKA (reference sequence). This chain's CDR3 is CSAQTGDKYSNQPQHF. The DNA of the CDR3 is TGCAGTGCGCAGACAGGAGACAAGTATAGCAATCAGCCCCAGCATTTT.

The rearrangement links TRBV2 to TRBJ1-6; D not resolved. Germline-derived CDR1 and CDR2 are SNHLY and FYNNEI. This CDR3 is 15 amino acids long. The V gene lost 3 bases and the J gene lost 3 bases, with 9 bases spanning the gap. CDR3 region: CASSDQFNYNSPLHF. The CDR3 DNA reads as TGTGCCAGCAGTGACCAGTTTAACTATAATTCACCCCTCCACTTT.

V usage is TRBV12-3 or TRBV12-4 and J usage is TRBJ1-2; D is undetermined. Deletions cut 3 bases from V and 4 bases from J, with 6 bases between. The CDR3 is 12 residues long. CDR3 DNA: TGTGCCAGCAGTTTGAGTGCCTATGGCTACACCTTC. Translated, it gives CASSLSAYGYTF.

The chain joins TRBV27 to TRBJ2-5; D could derive from TRBD1 or TRBD2 (5 bases each). V was pared by 2 bases and J by 1 base, with 11 bases between. There are 15 residues in the CDR3. CDR1 and CDR2 from the germline V gene are MNHEY and SMNVEV (reference sequence). Here the CDR3 reads CASSLGPGTQETQYF. The CDR3 nucleotides are TGTGCCAGCAGTTTAGGCCCAGGGACCCAAGAGACCCAGTACTTC.

As for this clonotype: The junction shows a germline mismatch at one end, possibly a read error. The chain recombines TRBV19 with TRBJ2-1; D unclear. CDR3 length equals 15 residues. Per the germline V gene, CDR1 is LNHDA and CDR2 is SQIVND (reference sequence). The CDR3 sequence is CASSIPRTPYSEQFF. The CDR3 DNA is TGTGCCAGTAGTATACCCCGGACGCCCTACAGTGAGCAGTTCTTC.

V and J are TRBV28 and TRBJ1-2; no clear D gene. With 3 bases removed from V and 5 bases from J, the gap between germline ends came to 7 bases. Per the germline V gene, CDR1 is MDHEN and CDR2 is SYDVKM. The CDR3 runs 12 residues. The CDR3 loop is CASSLPEYGYTF. The CDR3 DNA is TGTGCCAGCAGTTTGCCCGAGTATGGCTACACCTTC.

The rearrangement links TRBV30 to TRBJ1-5; D is unclear. Trimming removed 0 bases from V and 4 bases from J, with 16 bases in between. CDR3 length equals 16 residues. Per germline, CDR1 GTSNPN and CDR2 SVGIG (reference sequence). CDR3 in amino acids: CAWSVRAGSLNQPQHF. In DNA form, the CDR3 reads TGTGCCTGGAGTGTACGGGCGGGCAGTCTGAATCAGCCCCAGCATTTT.

The chain has TRBV12-3 or TRBV12-4 and TRBJ1-1, with D tentatively TRBD1 (5 bases). Trimming shortened V by 7 bases and J by 4 bases, and 13 bases separated the two germline ends. CDR3 length: 13 amino acids. In DNA, the CDR3 is TGTGCCAGCACCCTGGGGGGTCTCACTGAAGCTTTCTTT. Protein product: CASTLGGLTEAFF.

This clonotype was seen just once. The gene calls are TRBV18 and TRBJ2-7; the D is unclear. Per germline, CDR1 KGHSH and CDR2 LQKENI. This CDR3 is built from 14 residues. Trimming shortened V by 3 bases and J by 5 bases, and 14 bases separated the two germline ends. CDR3 sequence reads: CASSPGVGWDEQYF. The CDR3 DNA reads TGTGCCAGCTCACCTGGTGTGGGGTGGGACGAGCAGTACTTC.

The chain joins TRBV6-5 to TRBJ2-3; D not resolved. In germline, CDR1 is MNHEY, CDR2 SVGAGI. The V end lost 2 bases, the J end lost 3 bases, and 9 bases lay between the germline ends. CDR3 length: 14 amino acids. Here the CDR3 reads CASSYPGRTDTQYF. The DNA of the CDR3 is TGTGCCAGCAGTTACCCGGGCCGGACAGATACGCAGTATTTT.

This clonotype was found once. The chain employs TRBV12-3 or TRBV12-4 and TRBJ2-3; 7 positions agree with TRBD1. The trim removed 2 bases at V and 1 base at J, leaving 3 bases unmatched. There are 15 residues in the CDR3. The CDR3 DNA reads as TGTGCCAGCAGTTTACAAGGGACAGGCACAGATACGCAGTATTTT. Protein sequence: CASSLQGTGTDTQYF.

This clonotype came up a few times. The chain employs TRBV29-1 and TRBJ2-2, with D unresolved. Trimming pared 4 bases from V and 6 bases from J, leaving 6 bases between. The CDR3 is made up of 11 amino acids. Germline V gene sequence: CDR1 SQVTM, CDR2 ANQGSEA. DNA of the CDR3: TGCAGCGTTGGCTCCGCCGGGGAGCTGTTTTTT. This codes for CSVGSAGELFF.

This rearrangement joins TRBV7-2 to TRBJ2-5, with D perhaps given as TRBD1 or TRBD2 (5 bases each). Germline V CDR1 and CDR2: SGHTA, FQGNSA. V gave up 2 bases and J gave up 4 bases, with 17 bases separating them. The CDR3 runs to 16 residues. CDR3 amino acids: CASSLSGLNGAETQYF. The CDR3 nucleotides read TGTGCCAGCAGCTTAAGTGGGCTAAACGGGGCAGAGACCCAGTACTTC. The variable domain in full, with the rest retrieved from reference TRBV7-2 and TRBJ2-5, is GAGVSQSPSNKVTEKGKDVELRCDPISGHTALYWYRQSLGQGLEFLIYFQGNSAPDKSGLPSDRFSAERTGGSVSTLTIQRTQQEDSAVYLCASSLSGLNGAETQYFGPGTRLLVL.

The chain is built from TRBV10-3 and TRBJ2-3; 7 bases match TRBD1. Germline V gene sequence: CDR1 ENHRY, CDR2 SYGVKD. The CDR3 covers 18 residues. Germline trimming cut 6 bases from V and 4 bases from J; bases unmatched to any gene: 19. CDR3 sequence (DNA): TGTGCCATCAGAGCAAGAGTTGACAGGGACGGTGACTCAGATACGCAGTATTTT. Translated: CAIRARVDRDGDSDTQYF.

This clonotype was counted a single time. The chain employs TRBV28 and TRBJ1-4, with D unclear. The CDR3 has 16 residues. Germline V gene sequence: CDR1 MDHEN, CDR2 SYDVKM. The V gene lost 1 base and the J gene lost 5 bases, with 14 bases spanning the gap. CDR3 DNA: TGTGCCAGCAGTTTATACCGACGGCGGCCGAATGAAAAACTGTTTTTT. It codes for CASSLYRRRPNEKLFF.

V gene TRBV7-9 combines with J gene TRBJ1-6; D not resolved. The CDR3 contains 16 residues. The ends were cut back, 1 base at V and 3 bases at J, with 10 bases in the middle. The V gene's germline CDR1 is SEHNR and CDR2 FQNEAQ (reference sequence). CDR3 in amino acids: CASSLGPDNYNSPLHF. The DNA of the CDR3 is TGTGCCAGCAGCTTAGGTCCGGATAACTATAATTCACCCCTCCACTTT. Combining the CDR3 with reference TRBV7-9 and TRBJ1-6 gives the whole variable domain DTGVSQNPRHKITKRGQNVTFRCDPISEHNRLYWYRQTLGQGPEFLTYFQNEAQLEKSRLLSDRFSAERPKGSFSTLEIQRTEQGDSAMYLCASSLGPDNYNSPLHFGNGTRLTVT.

This clonotype was recorded once. V and J are TRBV6-1 and TRBJ1-2; no firm D call. The CDR3 has 17 amino acids. Trimming removed 6 bases from V and 4 bases from J, with 24 bases in between. Germline V gene lookup returns CDR1 MNHNS and CDR2 SASEGT. The CDR3 nucleotides are TGTGCCAGCAGCAAAGAGGGCGGCATAGGGAATTCCTATGGCTACACCTTC. Amino acids: CASSKEGGIGNSYGYTF.

The V and J genes are TRBV5-4 and TRBJ2-3; 11 bases align to TRBD2. The ends lost 0 bases at V and 5 bases at J; junction bases unmatched: 5. CDR1 is SGHNT and CDR2 is YYREEE in the germline V gene (reference sequence). The CDR3 contains 16 residues. CDR3 amino acids: CASSLDSGGAIDTQYF. CDR3 nucleotide sequence: TGTGCCAGCAGCTTGGATAGCGGGGGGGCGATAGATACGCAGTATTTT.